The 13 T cell receptor beta chains in this list originate from one sample, sequenced in a study of CXCR3-negative and CXCR3-positive naive CD8 T cells. General study points: TRB CDR3s of CXCR3-positive naive cells were more hydrophobic than those of CXCR3-negative naive cells.

UMI-tagged TRB cDNA libraries were built via 5' RACE. TCRdb re-called the 5' RACE reads; every CDR3 protein appears as one record, without DNA. The sample holds about 120,000 distinct CDR3 sequences. Their antigens remain unidentified. Sequenced sample: naive CXCR3+ CD8+ T cells from blood. Subset in this sample: CD45RO-CCR7+CD27+CD95- naive CD8+ T cells expressing CXCR3 (TNR3+). All receptors derive from a human donor in good health. Some clones in this sample may be carry-over from other donors' samples.

The V gene is TRBV21-1, the J gene TRBJ2-1; TCRdb names TRBD1, which stays unverified in the absence of DNA. TRBV21-1 represents a pseudogene. The CDR3 loop spans 14 amino acids. CDR3 in amino acids: CASSTGPPFDEQFF.

V gene TRBV20-1 combines with J gene TRBJ2-7; without DNA, the TCRdb call of TRBD2 cannot be checked. The CDR3 length is 14 residues. Per the germline V gene, CDR1 is DFQATT and CDR2 is SNEGSKA (reference sequence). The CDR3 reads CSAGNRLALYEQYF.

This chain connects TRBV5-1 to TRBJ2-3; the TRBD2 assignment by TCRdb is unverifiable without DNA. The germline gives CDR1 SGHRS, CDR2 YFSETQ. CDR3 length equals 18 residues. The CDR3 loop reads CASSPGLAGGSFADTQYF.

The genes are TRBV5-5 and TRBJ2-3; TCRdb's D call, TRBD2, is unchecked because there is no DNA. The CDR3 consists of 19 residues. The V gene's germline CDR1 is SGHKS and CDR2 YYEKEE (reference sequence). The CDR3 reads CASSPQNRLAGGVSDTQYF.

The V call is TRBV5-1, the J call TRBJ2-3; TCRdb names TRBD1, which stays unverified in the absence of DNA. This CDR3 has 15 residues. Germline CDR1 SGHRS, CDR2 YFSETQ. The CDR3 protein is CASSLAAGGTDTQYF.

This chain connects TRBV7-8 to TRBJ2-1; TCRdb designates TRBD2, a call that cannot be tested without DNA. CDR3 length: 16 amino acids. The germline CDR1 and CDR2 sequences are SGHVS and FQNEAQ. The CDR3 region is CASSVRLAGPINEQFF.

The V and J genes are TRBV6-5 and TRBJ2-1; the D call from TCRdb, TRBD1, cannot be confirmed without DNA. The CDR3 contains 13 residues. CDR1 is MNHEY and CDR2 is SVGAGI in the germline V gene. CDR3 in amino acids: CASSYRGLDEQFF.

The chain employs TRBV9 and TRBJ2-4; the D call of TRBD1 rests on TCRdb alone, since no DNA is present to check it. The CDR3 runs to 14 residues. CDR1 SGDLS and CDR2 YYNGEE come from the germline V gene. The CDR3 is CASSGRTGSNIQYF.

The chain employs TRBV7-8 and TRBJ1-2; without DNA, the TCRdb call of TRBD1 cannot be checked. The germline CDR1 and CDR2 sequences are SGHVS and FQNEAQ. This CDR3 region has 16 residues. The CDR3 sequence is CASSLKTGGTNYGYTF.

V and J are TRBV2 and TRBJ2-7; TCRdb picks TRBD1, but there is no DNA to check that call. This CDR3 comprises 16 residues. Germline loops: CDR1 SNHLY, CDR2 FYNNEI. The CDR3 loop is CASENTRTGLPYEQYF.

This sequence joins TRBV28 and TRBJ2-7; there is no DNA to check the TCRdb D call of TRBD1. From germline, CDR1 is MDHEN and CDR2 SYDVKM. This CDR3 is 15 amino acids long. CDR3 sequence: CASTESGTRGLVQYF.

The chain employs TRBV20-1 and TRBJ2-3; lacking DNA, the TRBD2 call made by TCRdb goes unchecked. The CDR3 is 16 residues long. The V gene's germline CDR1 is DFQATT and CDR2 SNEGSKA (reference sequence). The CDR3 protein is CSATPGTSGYTDTQYF.

The chain links TRBV7-8 to TRBJ2-5; TCRdb indicates TRBD1, and absent DNA this call remains unverified. The CDR3 contains 16 residues. Germline lookup yields CDR1 SGHVS and CDR2 FQNEAQ. This CDR3 is CASSKFRDRGKETQYF.